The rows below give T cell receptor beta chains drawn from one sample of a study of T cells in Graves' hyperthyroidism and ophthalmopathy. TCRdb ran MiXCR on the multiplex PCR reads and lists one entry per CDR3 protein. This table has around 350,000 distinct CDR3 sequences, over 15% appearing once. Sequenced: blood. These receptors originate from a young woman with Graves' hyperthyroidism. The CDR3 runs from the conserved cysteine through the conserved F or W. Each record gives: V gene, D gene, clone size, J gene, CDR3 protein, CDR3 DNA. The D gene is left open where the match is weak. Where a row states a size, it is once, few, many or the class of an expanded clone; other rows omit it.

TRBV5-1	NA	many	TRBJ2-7	CASSLDRSLYEQYF	TGCGCCAGCAGCTTGGATCGCAGCCTCTACGAGCAGTACTTC
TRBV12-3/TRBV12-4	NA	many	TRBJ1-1	CASSPDGNTEAFF	TGTGCCAGCAGCCCTGACGGCAACACTGAAGCTTTCTTT
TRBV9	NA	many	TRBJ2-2	CASSPTGRLTGELFF	TGTGCCAGCAGCCCGACAGGTCGGCTCACCGGGGAGCTGTTTTTT
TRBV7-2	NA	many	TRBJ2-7	CASSSYLLGGEQYF	TGTGCCAGCAGCTCATACTTGTTGGGTGGCGAGCAGTACTTC
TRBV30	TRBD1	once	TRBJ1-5	CAWSPVGQGIQPQHF	TGTGCCTGGAGTCCCGTAGGACAGGGAATTCAGCCCCAGCATTTT
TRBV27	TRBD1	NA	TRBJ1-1	CASSARPTGDTEAFF	TGTGCCAGCAGTGCTCGCCCCACAGGGGACACTGAAGCTTTCTTT
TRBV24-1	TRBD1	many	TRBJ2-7	CATSDDRDRDYEQYF	TGTGCCACCAGTGATGACCGGGACAGGGACTACGAGCAGTACTTC
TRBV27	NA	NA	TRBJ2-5	CASSLPHAEETQYF	TGTGCCAGCAGCCTCCCCCACGCTGAAGAGACCCAGTACTTC
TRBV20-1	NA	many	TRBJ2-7	CSARDGKQVVGYEQYF	TGCAGTGCTAGAGATGGAAAACAGGTAGTGGGGTACGAGCAGTACTTC
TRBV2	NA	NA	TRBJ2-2	CASSGVANTGELFF	TGTGCCAGCAGTGGCGTCGCGAACACCGGGGAGCTGTTTTTT
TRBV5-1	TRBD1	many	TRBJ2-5	CASSPGTGRETQYF	TGCGCCAGCAGCCCGGGGACAGGGCGGGAGACCCAGTACTTC
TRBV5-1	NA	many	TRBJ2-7	CASSLAGSSDEQYF	TGCGCCAGCAGCTTGGCTGGCAGTTCGGACGAGCAGTACTTC
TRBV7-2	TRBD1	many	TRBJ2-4	CASSPRDSKNIQYF	TGTGCCAGCAGCCCGAGGGACAGCAAAAACATTCAGTACTTC
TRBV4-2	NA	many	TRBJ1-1	CASSQVGGTLHTEAFF	TGTGCCAGCAGCCAAGTGGGGGGGACGCTACACACTGAAGCTTTCTTT
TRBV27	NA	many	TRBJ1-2	CASSFGTTPSFGYTF	TGTGCCAGCAGTTTCGGGACAACTCCGAGTTTCGGCTACACCTTC
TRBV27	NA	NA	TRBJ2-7	CASSLSGLMYEQYF	TGTGCCAGCAGTTTATCGGGCCTCATGTACGAGCAGTACTTC
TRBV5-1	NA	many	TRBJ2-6	CASSFNIYSGANVLTF	TGCGCCAGCAGCTTTAATATATACTCTGGGGCCAACGTCCTGACTTTC
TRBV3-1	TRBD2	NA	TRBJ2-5	CASSQLAGGPSETQYF	TGTGCCAGCAGCCAACTAGCGGGGGGCCCGTCAGAGACCCAGTACTTC
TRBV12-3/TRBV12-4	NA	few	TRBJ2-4	CASSRTLRGGEGEENIQYF	TGTGCCAGCAGTCGGACCCTTAGAGGTGGGGAGGGGGAAGAAAACATTCAGTACTTC
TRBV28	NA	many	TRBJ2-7	CASSLAPGSSYEQYF	TGTGCCAGCAGTTTAGCCCCAGGGAGCTCCTACGAGCAGTACTTC
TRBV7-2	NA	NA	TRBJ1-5	CASSLFGDQPQHF	TGTGCCAGCAGCTTGTTCGGAGACCAGCCCCAGCATTTT
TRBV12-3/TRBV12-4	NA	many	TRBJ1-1	CASSFGAAKNTEAFF	TGTGCCAGCAGTTTTGGTGCAGCGAAGAACACTGAAGCTTTCTTT
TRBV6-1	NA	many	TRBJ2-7	CASRPGGNQGDEQYF	TGTGCCAGCAGGCCCGGCGGGAATCAAGGGGACGAGCAGTACTTC
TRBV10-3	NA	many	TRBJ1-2	CAIRPGDDYGYTF	TGTGCCATCAGGCCAGGGGACGACTATGGCTACACCTTC
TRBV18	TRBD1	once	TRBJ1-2	CASSPPGDRGYGYTF	TGTGCCAGCTCACCACCCGGCGACAGGGGCTATGGCTACACCTTC
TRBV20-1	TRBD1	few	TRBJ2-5	CSAQRGQGAETQYF	TGCAGTGCCCAGAGGGGGCAGGGGGCAGAGACCCAGTACTTC
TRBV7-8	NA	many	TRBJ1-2	CASSLEEGNLGGYTF	TGTGCCAGCAGCTTAGAGGAGGGGAATCTAGGTGGCTACACCTTC
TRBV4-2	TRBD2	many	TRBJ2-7	CASSQGTSGTTYEQYF	TGTGCCAGCAGCCAAGGGACTAGCGGAACCACCTACGAGCAGTACTTC
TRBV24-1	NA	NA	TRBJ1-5	CATSVGQFNQPQHF	TGTGCCACCAGCGTTGGACAGTTCAATCAGCCCCAGCATTTT
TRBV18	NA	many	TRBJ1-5	CASSPNPGHRTSISNQPQHF	TGTGCCAGCTCACCTAATCCGGGACACAGAACCTCCATTAGCAATCAGCCCCAGCATTTT
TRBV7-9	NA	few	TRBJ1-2	CASSLQGRINYGYTF	TGTGCCAGCAGCTTGCAGGGAAGGATCAACTATGGCTACACCTTC
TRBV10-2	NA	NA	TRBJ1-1	CASSESSAMNTEAFF	TGCGCCAGCAGTGAGTCTTCAGCCATGAACACTGAAGCTTTCTTT
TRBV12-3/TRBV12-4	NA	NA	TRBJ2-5	CASSSLDPRDQETQYF	TGTGCCAGCAGTTCACTCGATCCCAGGGACCAAGAGACCCAGTACTTC
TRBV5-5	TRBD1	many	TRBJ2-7	CASSLTGDWEQYF	TGTGCCAGCAGTCTTACAGGGGATTGGGAGCAGTACTTC
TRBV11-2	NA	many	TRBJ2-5	CASSPQLWYREQETQYF	TGTGCCAGCAGCCCCCAGCTGTGGTACAGGGAACAAGAGACCCAGTACTTC
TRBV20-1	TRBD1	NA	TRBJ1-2	CSARPDRAGYTF	TGCAGTGCTAGACCGGACAGGGCTGGCTACACCTTC
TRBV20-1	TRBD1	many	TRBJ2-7	CSAGQGESYEQYF	TGCAGTGCGGGACAGGGGGAGTCCTACGAGCAGTACTTC